These 3 T cell receptor beta chains share one sample of origin, sequenced in a study of graft-versus-host responses after intestinal transplantation (dated by TCRdb to the early 2020s). Taken with the paper, the label for time point translates to: cells obtained before transplantation from donor or recipient. The library was produced with the immunoSEQ multiplex PCR assay. TCRdb stores this immuneACCESS table with in-frame sequences only. Part of the clones is absent; in the studies checked, under half of the shortfall reflects unresolved V genes, and no reason is known for the rest. Recorded for this sample are tens of thousands of clones; less than 95% of them occurred a single time. The ten largest clonotypes hold 0.3% to 0.35% of the sample. Antigen specificity for these receptors is unknown. This material consisted of unstimulated CD4+ T cells sorted from spleen or lymph node cells, taken before transplant. The receptor source for this set is a human donor who was the organ donor for an intestinal transplant.

The V call is TRBV10-1, the J call TRBJ2-5, with D unclear. The CDR3 runs to 14 residues. Trimming pared 0 bases from V and 5 bases from J, leaving 10 bases between. Germline V lookup: CDR1 WNHNN, CDR2 SYGVQD (reference sequence). Here the CDR3 DNA reads TGCGCCAGCAGTGAGTCGCCGGAGTATGAGACCCAGTACTTC. This translates into CASSESPEYETQYF.

The rearrangement uses TRBV30 and TRBJ2-1, with 9 positions matching TRBD2. Trimming at V came to 0 bases and at J to 5 bases, leaving 11 bases not matched to a gene. CDR1 is GTSNPN and CDR2 is SVGIG in the germline V gene (reference sequence). The CDR3 covers 17 residues. CDR3 sequence: CAWSVRSSGEGDNEQFF. CDR3 in DNA: TGTGCCTGGAGTGTACGTTCTAGCGGGGAGGGGGACAATGAGCAGTTCTTC.

The genes are TRBV19 and TRBJ1-5; 8 bases line up with TRBD1. Trimming removed 4 bases from V and 5 bases from J; junction bases left unmatched: 7. This CDR3 has 15 amino acids. Germline CDR1 LNHDA, CDR2 SQIVND (reference sequence). The CDR3 loop reads CASSRPGGWDQPQHF. CDR3 DNA sequence: TGTGCCAGTAGTAGGCCAGGGGGCTGGGATCAGCCCCAGCATTTT.